The present entry profiles one T cell receptor (beta chain) with its context. The target antigen is unknown. This entry comes from a study of cytotoxic CD8 clonotypes in ibrutinib-treated CLL. The study, taken as a whole, reports: Age-matched healthy donor levels were exceeded by baseline clonality, which tracked circulating CD8+ T-cell counts. Among the clonotypes, public ones were uncommon and contracted or held stable on treatment.

Only in-frame clones appear in the TCRdb table, and some are missing; sequencing was by immunoSEQ multiplex PCR. The data show approximately 150,000 clones, 70% to 85% seen once. V was clipped by 2 bases and J by 3 bases, with 12 bases between them. CDR1 SGDLS and CDR2 YYNGEE come from the germline V gene. This CDR3 spans 15 amino acids. V gene TRBV9 combines with J gene TRBJ1-5, with a possible D match to TRBD1 (5 bases). This material consisted of PBMCs, taken after 12 months of ibrutinib treatment. This TCR derives from a human donor with chronic lymphocytic leukemia. The CDR3 region has the DNA TGTGCCAGCAGCGTGGGGCCCGGGACCAATCAGCCCCAGCATTTT. This translates into CASSVGPGTNQPQHF.